This TCR beta chain was obtained from a study of T cell clonality in common variable immunodeficiency. The CDR3 is 12 amino acids. Germline V gene data show CDR1 as SEHNR and CDR2 as FQNEAQ (reference sequence). The V and J ends lost 1 base and 7 bases respectively, with 5 bases between them. This clone came up many times. What it binds is unknown. From the germline J gene comes the end of the CDR3, since the read stops 3 residues before it. Notes on the study in general: Common variable immunodeficiency TCR beta sequences reportedly had fewer deletions and N-nucleotide insertions. CVID subjects had higher TCRbeta clonality than healthy controls, most marked in about a third.

CVID subjects were neither ill nor on immunomodulatory or immunosuppressive medication at sampling. Sequencing input was equivalent genomic DNA from CVID and controls. Assay: immunoSEQ multiplex PCR; the TCRdb copy retains only in-frame clones and omits some. The sample shows about 19,000 clones, none of them appearing just once. The chain joins TRBV7-9 to TRBJ1-5; no clear D gene. Sequencing was performed on peripheral blood mononuclear cells. The source of this sequence is a human donor with common variable immunodeficiency. CDR3 DNA, as far as it was read: TGTGCCAGCAGCTTAGGAGGGCAGCCC. Its translation: CASSLGGQP. The whole CDR3 reads CASSLGGQPQHF.